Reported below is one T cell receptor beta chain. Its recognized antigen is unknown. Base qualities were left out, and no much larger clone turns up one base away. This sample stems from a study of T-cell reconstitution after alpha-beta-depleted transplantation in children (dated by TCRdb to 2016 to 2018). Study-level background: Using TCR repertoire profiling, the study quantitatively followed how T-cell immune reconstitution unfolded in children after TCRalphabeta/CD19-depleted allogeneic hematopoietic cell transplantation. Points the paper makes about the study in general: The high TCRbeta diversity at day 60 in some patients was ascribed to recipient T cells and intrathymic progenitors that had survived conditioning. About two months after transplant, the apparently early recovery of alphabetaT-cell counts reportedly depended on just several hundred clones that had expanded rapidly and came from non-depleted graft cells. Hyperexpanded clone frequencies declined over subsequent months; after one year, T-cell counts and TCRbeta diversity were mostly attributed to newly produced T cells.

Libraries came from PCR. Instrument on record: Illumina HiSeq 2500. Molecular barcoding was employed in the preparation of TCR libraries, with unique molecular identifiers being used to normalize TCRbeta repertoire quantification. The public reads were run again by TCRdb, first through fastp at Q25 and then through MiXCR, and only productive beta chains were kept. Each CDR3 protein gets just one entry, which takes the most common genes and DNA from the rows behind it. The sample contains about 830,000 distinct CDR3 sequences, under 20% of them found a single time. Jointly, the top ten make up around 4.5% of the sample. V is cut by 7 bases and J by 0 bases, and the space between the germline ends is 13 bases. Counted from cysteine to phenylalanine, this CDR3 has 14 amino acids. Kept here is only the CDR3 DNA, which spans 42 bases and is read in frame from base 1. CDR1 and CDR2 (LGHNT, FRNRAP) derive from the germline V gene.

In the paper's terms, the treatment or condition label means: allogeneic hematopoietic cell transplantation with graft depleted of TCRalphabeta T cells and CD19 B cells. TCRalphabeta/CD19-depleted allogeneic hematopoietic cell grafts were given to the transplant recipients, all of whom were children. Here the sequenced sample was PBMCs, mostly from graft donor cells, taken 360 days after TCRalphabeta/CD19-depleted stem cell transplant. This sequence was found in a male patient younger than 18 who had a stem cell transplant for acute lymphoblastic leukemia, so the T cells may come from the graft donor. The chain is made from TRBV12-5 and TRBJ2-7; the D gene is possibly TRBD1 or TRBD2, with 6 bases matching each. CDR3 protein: CASVRGPISYEQYF. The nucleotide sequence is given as TGTGCTAGTGTCCGGGGGCCGATCTCCTACGAGCAGTACTTC.